The entry below gives a single T cell receptor (beta chain) sequence along with its context. From germline, CDR1 is SGHTA and CDR2 FQGNSA. Trimming stripped 5 bases from V and 7 bases from J, with 12 bases between. The CDR3 runs to 13 residues. TCRdb keeps only in-frame clones here, not all; method: immunoSEQ multiplex PCR. The repertoire holds about 1.1 million clones, with 60% to 80% as singletons. The data were obtained in a study of shared clonotypes between healthy human individuals. The chain carries TRBV7-2 and TRBJ1-5; D call uncertain. The sample consisted of memory CD4+ T cells from PBMCs. Noted subset: CD45RA-negative fraction. The receptor's source is a man aged 18-30 years in good health. Some clones in this sample may be carry-over from other donors' samples. CDR3 protein: CASSVQTSQPQHF. The CDR3 DNA is TGTGCCAGCAGCGTTCAAACAAGCCAGCCCCAGCATTTT.